This TCR beta chain was profiled in a study of circulating and synovial CD4+ cells in juvenile arthritis (dated by TCRdb to the mid-2010s). For the wider study: Within each patient, the study compared the TCRbeta CDR3 repertoires of three groups: circulating HLA-DR+ CD4 T cells, bulk blood CD4 T cells, and synovial CD4 T cells. Repertoire sequencing was performed with the aim of confirming enrichment of synovial clonotypes in a circulating synovial-like CD4 T cell subset.

The library relied on the immunoSEQ multiplex PCR assay. An external provider performed TCRbeta CDR3 sequencing as a commercial service. The authors' pipeline ran thus. The analyses used productive nucleotide sequences together with amino acid sequences obtained by in silico translation. Diversity was measured with Renyi entropy across alpha values, using the median of 200 repeated subsamples to equalise sample size. Pairwise repertoire distance was calculated as one minus the Chao-modified Jaccard index to correct for under-sampling and was used for clustering. Frequency-weighted overlap with synovial clonotypes was computed at 200 sample sizes with 200 draws without replacement at each size, and the value at the size of the smaller sample was reported. This is the immuneACCESS table as TCRdb keeps it, with only in-frame sequences that have V and J called. A part of the clones is gone; compared with another copy, unresolved V genes explain less than half, and the rest is unexplained. That table supplies the V and J calls and clone size; D and trimming were determined from the DNA. The sample records under 40,000 clones, roughly 93% of which are singletons. The ten biggest clones cover 2.9% of the sample.

The sequenced samples were obtained from patients with active juvenile idiopathic arthritis. Cells were sorted right after thawing, and dead cells were excluded with Live/Dead Fixable Near-IR Stain. To note about this clone: The antigen it recognizes is unknown. Base qualities are missing; no much larger clone stands one base away.

What the authors observed across the whole study: Circulating pathogenic-like lymphocytes clustered together with synovial T cells and shared a substantially larger fraction of CDR3 sequences with synovium than bulk blood did. Traditional Vbeta family usage analysis did not detect the difference between circulating pathogenic-like lymphocytes and bulk blood T cells. Because T cell genome counts differed by at least an order of magnitude between CPL and bulk blood CD4 samples, sample-size effects were addressed. Overlap with synovium increased with sequencing depth, so measured shared-clonotype fractions likely underestimated the full repertoire overlap. Lower diversity was observed in synovial and circulating pathogenic-like lymphocyte repertoires than in bulk blood CD4 repertoires, and some CPL samples were found to be as oligoclonal as synovium.

The receptor comes from a human donor with juvenile idiopathic arthritis. The sample consisted of CD4+ T cells from blood.

The CDR3 loop reads CASSPRTASGNTIYF. The nucleotides are TGTGCCAGCAGCCCTCGGACAGCCTCTGGAAACACCATATATTTT. The sequence is built from TRBV7-2 and TRBJ1-3; TRBD1 is perhaps the D gene, given 6 matching bases. CDR1 is given as SGHTA and CDR2 as FQGNSA, both from the germline V gene. V is cut by 5 bases and J by 0 bases, and the space between the germline ends is 11 bases. Counted from cysteine to phenylalanine, this CDR3 has 15 amino acids. Only the CDR3 part of the read is kept: 45 bases, read in frame from the first base.